Shown below are 24 T cell receptor beta chains from a single sample sequenced in a study of monozygotic twins with inflammatory bowel disease. Reanalyzing the 5' RACE reads, TCRdb keeps one entry per CDR3 protein, without DNA. Its clone listing holds 300,000 to 400,000 distinct CDR3 sequences. Sequences were obtained from blood. The receptor set was obtained from a human donor with ulcerative colitis or Crohn's disease, or a healthy co-twin of an affected twin (not recorded which).

V is TRBV4-3 and J is TRBJ2-2; as DNA is missing, the TRBD1 call by TCRdb cannot be tested. The CDR3 runs to 17 residues. Per germline, CDR1 LGHNA and CDR2 YSLEER. CDR3 amino acids: CASSQEPGGYNTGELFF.

This chain uses TRBV7-2 with TRBJ1-1. Germline V gene lookup returns CDR1 SGHTA and CDR2 FQGNSA. This CDR3 has 13 amino acids. CDR3 loop: CASRPQMNTEAFF.

The rearrangement links TRBV5-1 to TRBJ2-3; the D call from TCRdb, TRBD2, cannot be confirmed without DNA. Germline assignment: CDR1 SGHRS and CDR2 YFSETQ. CDR3 length: 15 residues. CDR3 sequence: CASSLAFGGRDTQYF. Full variable domain (remainder filled in from reference TRBV5-1 and TRBJ2-3): KAGVTQTPRYLIKTRGQQVTLSCSPISGHRSVSWYQQTPGQGLQFLFEYFSETQRNKGNFPGRFSGRQFSNSRSEMNVSTLELGDSALYLCASSLAFGGRDTQYFGPGTRLTVL.

The chain couples TRBV4-1 to TRBJ1-5. Germline V gene lookup returns CDR1 MGHRA and CDR2 YSYEKL. This CDR3 spans 17 amino acids. The CDR3 loop is CASSQALVGLSNQPQHF.

The V gene is TRBV9, the J gene TRBJ2-2; TCRdb gives TRBD1 as the D gene, but with no DNA this cannot be confirmed. The CDR3 totals 15 residues. Germline V gene sequence: CDR1 SGDLS, CDR2 YYNGEE. This CDR3 is CASSRGGWRTGELFF. Drawing the rest from reference TRBV9 and TRBJ2-2, the complete variable domain is DSGVTQTPKHLITATGQRVTLRCSPRSGDLSVYWYQQSLDQGLQFLIQYYNGEERAKGNILERFSAQQFPDLHSELNLSSLELGDSALYFCASSRGGWRTGELFFGEGSRLTVL.

The gene calls are TRBV9 and TRBJ2-5; the TCRdb call, TRBD2, lacks DNA for checking. CDR1 is SGDLS, CDR2 YYNGEE, per germline. The CDR3 is 16 residues long. CDR3 sequence: CASSAGGLSVHETQYF.

The J gene is TRBJ2-5, the V gene TRBV5-4. This CDR3 spans 13 amino acids. Germline V gene data show CDR1 as SGHNT and CDR2 as YYREEE (reference sequence). CDR3 sequence reads: CASSLGLWETQYF.

The chain employs TRBV20-1 and TRBJ2-7. This CDR3 spans 12 amino acids. CDR1 and CDR2 (germline): DFQATT, SNEGSKA (reference sequence). CDR3 protein: CSADGFTYEQYF.

This chain joins TRBV5-1 and TRBJ2-1; TCRdb calls TRBD1, which cannot be checked without DNA. In germline, CDR1 is SGHRS, CDR2 YFSETQ. The CDR3 is made up of 16 amino acids. The CDR3 loop reads CASSPGPISSYNEQFF.

The CDR3 loop is CASSPTVSADTQYF. The chain combines TRBV5-1 with TRBJ2-3. This CDR3 comprises 14 residues. Germline assignment: CDR1 SGHRS and CDR2 YFSETQ. Supplemented by reference TRBV5-1 and TRBJ2-3, the full variable domain reads KAGVTQTPRYLIKTRGQQVTLSCSPISGHRSVSWYQQTPGQGLQFLFEYFSETQRNKGNFPGRFSGRQFSNSRSEMNVSTLELGDSALYLCASSPTVSADTQYFGPGTRLTVL.

The chain joins TRBV15 to TRBJ1-5; with no DNA, the TCRdb D assignment of TRBD1 cannot be verified. The germline V gene encodes CDR1 LNHNV and CDR2 YYDKDF (reference sequence). The CDR3 totals 17 residues. CDR3 in amino acids: CATSTDFPGPGSQPQHF.

This chain uses TRBV21-1 with TRBJ2-5; TCRdb designates TRBD1, a call that cannot be tested without DNA. TRBV21-1 is annotated as a pseudogene. This CDR3 comprises 13 residues. The CDR3 loop reads CATKQEDLGTQYF.

CDR3 in amino acids: CASSLVASHGEQYF. The chain links TRBV5-1 to TRBJ2-7. The germline gives CDR1 SGHRS, CDR2 YFSETQ. This CDR3 spans 14 amino acids.

This sequence joins TRBV4-3 and TRBJ2-2; absent DNA, TCRdb's TRBD1 call cannot be checked. The CDR3 sequence is 14 residues long. CDR1 is LGHNA and CDR2 is YSLEER in the germline V gene. CDR3 sequence reads: CASSGQGPTGELFF.

The J gene is TRBJ1-3, the V gene TRBV7-8; TCRdb names TRBD1, which stays unverified in the absence of DNA. Germline V lookup: CDR1 SGHVS, CDR2 FQNEAQ. CDR3 size: 13 residues. CDR3 sequence reads: CASSYGQGNTIYF. Drawing the rest from reference TRBV7-8 and TRBJ1-3, the complete variable domain is GAGVSQSPRYKVAKRGQDVALRCDPISGHVSLFWYQQALGQGPEFLTYFQNEAQLDKSGLPSDRFFAERPEGSVSTLKIQRTQQEDSAVYLCASSYGQGNTIYFGEGSWLTVV.

The CDR3 sequence: CASSIQGAADTQYF. The V call is TRBV19, the J call TRBJ2-3; no DNA is available, so the TRBD1 call from TCRdb remains unchecked. CDR1 and CDR2 (germline): LNHDA, SQIVND (reference sequence). The CDR3 has 14 amino acids.

The chain joins TRBV6-2 or TRBV6-3 to TRBJ2-1; TCRdb names TRBD2, which stays unverified in the absence of DNA. The length of the CDR3 is 15 residues. Germline V gene sequence: CDR1 MNHEY, CDR2 SVGEGT. The CDR3 is CASSPPGRDYNEQFF.

J is TRBJ1-2 and V is TRBV29-1; TCRdb designates TRBD1, a call that cannot be tested without DNA. This CDR3 has 14 amino acids. The germline V gene encodes CDR1 SQVTM and CDR2 ANQGSEA. This CDR3 is CSVVGQGYGSGYTF.

The V and J genes are TRBV7-2 and TRBJ1-2; TCRdb picks TRBD1, but there is no DNA to check that call. This CDR3 spans 14 amino acids. The germline gives CDR1 SGHTA, CDR2 FQGNSA. CDR3 residues: CASSSGRFANGYTF.

The chain is built from TRBV20-1 and TRBJ2-7; with no DNA, the TCRdb D assignment of TRBD2 cannot be verified. The germline gives CDR1 DFQATT, CDR2 SNEGSKA (reference sequence). This CDR3 spans 15 amino acids. The CDR3 here is CSASKLASGVYEQYF.

The chain joins TRBV5-1 to TRBJ2-2; TCRdb's D gene call, TRBD1, goes unchecked for lack of DNA. There are 15 residues in the CDR3. Germline V gene lookup returns CDR1 SGHRS and CDR2 YFSETQ. The CDR3 is CASSYRQGGAGELFF.

V and J are TRBV24-1 and TRBJ1-5; checking the TCRdb D call of TRBD1 is not possible without DNA. Germline values: CDR1 KGHDR, CDR2 SFDVKD. The CDR3 extends over 15 amino acids. The CDR3 spells CATSDSGASNQPQHF.

The V gene is TRBV28, the J gene TRBJ1-5; the D call from TCRdb, TRBD1, cannot be confirmed without DNA. CDR1 MDHEN and CDR2 SYDVKM come from the germline V gene. The CDR3 is made up of 15 amino acids. CDR3 loop: CASSIGTGSHQPQHF.

The V call is TRBV7-9, the J call TRBJ2-1; the TCRdb D gene call, TRBD2, has no DNA to confirm it. The CDR3 consists of 12 residues. CDR1 SEHNR and CDR2 FQNEAQ come from the germline V gene (reference sequence). CDR3 region: CASSLGLAVQFF.